Listed below are T cell receptor beta chains from one sample, sequenced in a study of T cells after yellow fever vaccination. TCRdb re-called the 5' RACE reads through MiXCR, storing one row per CDR3 protein. The sample lists a few hundred thousand distinct CDR3 sequences, around 8.1% occurring once. Sequenced here: PBMCs, sampled about 49 days after the first yellow fever vaccination. The receptors originated from a man aged 18 to 29 who received the YFV17D yellow fever vaccine. Both conserved end residues are part of each CDR3. The D gene is left open where the match is weak.

d_gene,v_gene,j_gene,CDR3aa
NA,TRBV4-1,TRBJ2-3,CASSQDLGGLTDTQYF
TRBD2,TRBV28,TRBJ2-5,CASRPTSGDQETQYF
NA,TRBV20-1,TRBJ2-3,CSARDRIFTDTQYF
NA,TRBV19,TRBJ2-7,CASSPTIYLYEQYF
NA,TRBV5-1,TRBJ1-4,CASTPGATNEKLFF
TRBD2,TRBV7-2,TRBJ2-1,CASSETSGGAYEQFF
NA,TRBV4-3,TRBJ2-3,CASSQDVYRTTDTQYF
TRBD1,TRBV7-3,TRBJ2-2,CASSSSSPGQGAVGELFF
NA,TRBV12-3/TRBV12-4,TRBJ1-5,CASSHDVQASNQPQHF
NA,TRBV7-2,TRBJ2-2,CASSLQGITGELFF
NA,TRBV6-1,TRBJ1-3,CASSPIGSSGNTIYF
NA,TRBV7-7,TRBJ2-3,CASSLGVLGSTDTQYF
TRBD2,TRBV4-2,TRBJ2-1,CASSQEASSGGGQFF
NA,TRBV24-1,TRBJ1-1,CATSGSGGGNTEAFF
NA,TRBV20-1,TRBJ1-5,CSAPIAGLAKGGGPQHF
TRBD2,TRBV4-1,TRBJ2-1,CASSQESGGPRNEQFF
NA,TRBV10-3,TRBJ1-1,CAIRAGDTEAFF
NA,TRBV10-3,TRBJ2-5,CAISGLGGMLKETQYF
NA,TRBV6-5,TRBJ1-2,CASSSRGGSYGYTF
TRBD1,TRBV6-2/TRBV6-3,TRBJ1-1,CASSRQGMSEAFF
TRBD2,TRBV20-1,TRBJ2-3,CSARGTSGVNTQYF
TRBD2,TRBV3-1,TRBJ2-1,CASSQRLAQNEQFF
TRBD2,TRBV4-2,TRBJ2-7,CASSQAKSSRGGTYEQYF
TRBD2,TRBV5-1,TRBJ2-7,CASSLDTSGAYEQYF
TRBD1,TRBV2,TRBJ1-6,CASRDREGGVGPLHF
NA,TRBV20-1,TRBJ2-2,CSARGNTRSNTGELFF
NA,TRBV6-1,TRBJ2-3,CATLRDLLSDTQYF
NA,TRBV7-9,TRBJ2-5,CASSLYGGGETQYF
NA,TRBV5-6,TRBJ1-5,CASSLGANSLQEPQHF
NA,TRBV4-1,TRBJ1-1,CASSQGSLNTEAFF
TRBD1,TRBV5-6,TRBJ1-2,CASSYPTGGELYGYTF
TRBD2,TRBV7-8,TRBJ2-4,CASSLLAGGPLAKNIQYF
TRBD1,TRBV9,TRBJ2-2,CASSAGTGDTGELFF
NA,TRBV27,TRBJ2-1,CARVLQERNGEGYNEQFF
NA,TRBV7-9,TRBJ2-2,CASIPQWRVANTGELFF
NA,TRBV24-1,TRBJ1-1,CATSDSGRTNTEAFF
NA,TRBV19,TRBJ1-4,CASSSHRQNEKLFF
NA,TRBV27,TRBJ1-2,CASSLSGESYGYTF
NA,TRBV23-1,TRBJ2-3,CASSQGPSTDTQYF
NA,TRBV20-1,TRBJ2-7,CSARDGGDSYEQYF
NA,TRBV5-1,TRBJ2-7,CASSLRDLSYEQYF
NA,TRBV7-2,TRBJ1-4,CASSLAVAQGRKLFF
NA,TRBV4-3,TRBJ2-3,CASSQASGAGDTQYF
NA,TRBV7-2,TRBJ2-7,CASSLGGGAYEQYF
NA,TRBV11-2,TRBJ1-2,CASSFGASIYGYTF
NA,TRBV7-3,TRBJ1-5,CASSLDITQPQHF
TRBD2,TRBV20-1,TRBJ2-3,CSATPTSGGTDTQYF
NA,TRBV6-1,TRBJ2-4,CASSDRRAQNIQYF
TRBD1,TRBV7-9,TRBJ1-1,CASTSGGGSTEAFF
TRBD1,TRBV4-1,TRBJ2-3,CARAPDRGHTDTQYF
TRBD2,TRBV5-4,TRBJ2-3,CASSLRLAGISTDTQYF
TRBD1,TRBV12-3/TRBV12-4,TRBJ1-2,CASSLTGTGSPGYTF
NA,TRBV7-6,TRBJ2-6,CASSPNPGANVLTF
NA,TRBV4-3,TRBJ2-2,CASSPHRTNTGELFF
TRBD2,TRBV20-1,TRBJ2-1,CSARGGSGVYNEQFF
NA,TRBV7-3,TRBJ2-5,CASSLGASRVQETQYF
NA,TRBV7-9,TRBJ1-3,CASSSERDNSGNTIYF
TRBD2,TRBV4-2,TRBJ2-3,CASSQTSGGDDTQYF
NA,TRBV5-1,TRBJ2-5,CASSSQGGIQETQYF
TRBD2,TRBV5-1,TRBJ2-1,CASSSRPGGADNEQFF